This TCR beta chain was sequenced in a study of early T cells in non-severe SARS-CoV-2 infection. Whole-study context: The sequenced material was bulk RNA from unsorted whole blood, and its chains were unpaired. Study conclusions and caveats: Anti-spike CD8 specificities were favored by VDJdb matching, whose results missed private and CD4 specificities.

A word on this clonotype: The antigen is not known. The junction departs from germline at one end; a sequencing error may be responsible.

TCRdb re-called the 5' RACE reads through MiXCR, storing one row per CDR3 protein. Among approximately 69,000 distinct CDR3 sequences, 10% to 15% were seen once, and the ten largest hold around 4.3%. Germline CDR1 LGHDT, CDR2 YNNKEL (reference sequence). The CDR3 spans 15 residues. The source material was whole blood. The origin of this receptor is an adult who was a healthcare worker with PCR-confirmed SARS-CoV-2 infection or an uninfected control (not recorded which). The genes are TRBV3-1 and TRBJ2-1; weak D call: TRBD2 (5 bases). The CDR3 coding sequence is TGTGCCAGCAGCGTCCTCGCGGGCGCCGCCAATGGGCAGTTCTTC. Its translation: CASSVLAGAANGQFF.